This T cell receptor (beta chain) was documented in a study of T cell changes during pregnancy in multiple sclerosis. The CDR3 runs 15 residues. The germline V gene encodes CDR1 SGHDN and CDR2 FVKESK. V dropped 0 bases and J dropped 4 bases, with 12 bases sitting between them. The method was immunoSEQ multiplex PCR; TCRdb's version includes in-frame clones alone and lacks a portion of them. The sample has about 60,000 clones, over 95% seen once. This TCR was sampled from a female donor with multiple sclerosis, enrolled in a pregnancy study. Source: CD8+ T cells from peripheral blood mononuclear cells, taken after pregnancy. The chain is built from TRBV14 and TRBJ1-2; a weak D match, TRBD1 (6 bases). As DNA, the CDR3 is TGTGCCAGCAGCCAAGACCGGACAGCGACCTATGGCTACACCTTC. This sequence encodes CASSQDRTATYGYTF.